Detailed here is one TCR beta chain. The target antigen is unknown. This entry belongs to a study of PD-1 blockade in classical Hodgkin lymphoma. General study findings and limits: Why repertoires differed is undefined; disease activity or prior therapy possibly contributed.

Germline V gives CDR1 MNHEY, CDR2 SMNVEV (reference sequence). The CDR3 is 15 residues long. After removal of 5 bases from V and 4 bases from J, the junction contained 9 bases not matched to a gene. Sequenced by immunoSEQ multiplex PCR; TCRdb stores in-frame clones only, minus some. The sample includes about 27,000 clones, around 90% of them seen just once. Relapses following autologous stem cell transplantation were seen in all patients, with brentuximab vedotin exposure varying. Magnetic negative selection of thawed PBMCs yielded the CD8+ T cells. This material consisted of CD8+ T cells from blood, taken at baseline. The chain is built from TRBV27 and TRBJ2-7; TRBD2 agrees at 9 bases. This clonotype was obtained from a human donor with classical Hodgkin lymphoma. CDR3 DNA sequence: TGTGCCAGCAGTAGCCAGACTAGCGGATTTTACGAGCAGTACTTC. The encoded protein is CASSSQTSGFYEQYF.